This entry lists 9 T cell receptor beta chains sequenced from one sample in a study of blood T cell repertoires in COVID-19. The data were produced by immunoSEQ multiplex PCR, yet TCRdb's version contains in-frame clones alone and is incomplete. The repertoire holds 80,000 or so clones, with 91% as singletons. Source material: peripheral blood. The origin of the receptors is a woman aged 45-60 years in a cohort sampled during active COVID-19.

The chain is built from TRBV10-3 and TRBJ2-1; 7 bases line up with TRBD1. This CDR3 region has 17 residues. With V trimmed by 0 bases and J by 15 bases, 20 bases remained unmatched. Germline CDR1 is ENHRY and CDR2 is SYGVKD. The CDR3 nucleotides are TGTGCCATCAGTGAGTCGAACTTGGACCGCGACAGGGTTTCTCGGTTCTTC. The encoded protein is CAISESNLDRDRVSRFF.

This sequence joins TRBV4-1 and TRBJ2-7; the match to TRBD2 covers 8 bases. The V gene's germline CDR1 is MGHRA and CDR2 YSYEKL. The CDR3 has 17 amino acids. Trimming took 1 base from V and 4 from J; bases not matched to a gene: 12. CDR3 nucleotides: TGCGCCAGCAGCCAAGGGGGAGCGGGAGTTTCATTATACGAGCAGTACTTC. The encoded protein is CASSQGGAGVSLYEQYF.

The rearrangement links TRBV5-3 to TRBJ1-2; TRBD1 is a possible D gene (5 bases). TRBV5-3 is assigned to the ORF class and has an uncertain function. V was cut by 5 bases and J by 6 bases, with 11 bases left in between. CDR3 length: 12 residues. The CDR3 DNA reads as TGTGCCAGAAGTCCGCCCAGGGATGGCTACACCTTC. The encoded protein is CARSPPRDGYTF.

In this sample, this clone turned up a few times. The J gene is TRBJ1-6, the V gene TRBV6-6; D gene unclear. This CDR3 is 14 amino acids long. V gave up 2 bases and J gave up 7 bases, with 9 bases separating them. Germline assignment: CDR1 MNHNY and CDR2 SVGAGI (reference sequence). The CDR3 nucleotides read TGTGCCAGCAGTTACACAGAGTACAATTCACCCCTCCACTTT. This gives the protein CASSYTEYNSPLHF.

The rearrangement uses TRBV2 and TRBJ1-5; 9 positions agree with TRBD1. Germline assignment: CDR1 SNHLY and CDR2 FYNNEI. Trimming took 5 bases from V and 1 from J; bases not matched to a gene: 12. The CDR3 totals 18 residues. The CDR3 sequence is CASSSSGQGRASNQPQHF. The CDR3 nucleotides are TGTGCCAGCAGTTCCTCGGGACAGGGAAGGGCAAGCAATCAGCCCCAGCATTTT.

The CDR3 loop reads CASSVEGQGAVGYTF. The CDR3 DNA follows: TGTGCCAGCAGCGTAGAGGGACAGGGGGCAGTTGGCTACACCTTC. The chain combines TRBV9 with TRBJ1-2; 12 nucleotides match TRBD1. Germline loops: CDR1 SGDLS, CDR2 YYNGEE. The CDR3 has 15 amino acids. V shed 0 bases, J shed 7 bases, and the junction held 4 bases outside the gene matches.

The chain couples TRBV10-2 to TRBJ1-1; tentatively, D is TRBD1 (6 bases). CDR1 and CDR2 from the germline V gene are WSHSY and SAAADI. Between the trimmed V and J ends, which lost 6 bases and 4 bases, there was a span of 9 bases. The CDR3 contains 12 residues. CDR3 region: CASRAGATEAFF. The CDR3 region has the DNA TGCGCCAGCAGGGCAGGGGCCACTGAAGCTTTCTTT.

The V call is TRBV10-3, the J call TRBJ1-5; the D gene is possibly TRBD1 (6 bases). V gave up 10 bases and J gave up 7 bases, with 17 bases separating them. The CDR3 contains 13 residues. In germline, CDR1 is ENHRY, CDR2 SYGVKD. The CDR3 coding sequence is TGTGCCACCGTACAGGGTGAGGGACAGCCCCAGCATTTT. Translated, it gives CATVQGEGQPQHF.

The sample holds one count of this clone. This chain joins TRBV15 and TRBJ2-7; 7 nucleotides match TRBD1. This CDR3 region has 15 residues. Trimming cost V 1 base and J 6 bases; bases outside gene matches: 9. CDR1 is LNHNV and CDR2 is YYDKDF in the germline V gene (reference sequence). The chain's CDR3 is CATSRVGTALGEQYF. The CDR3 nucleotides read TGTGCCACCAGCAGAGTAGGGACAGCTTTGGGCGAGCAGTACTTC. Supplemented by reference TRBV15 and TRBJ2-7, the full variable domain reads DAMVIQNPRYQVTQFGKPVTLSCSQTLNHNVMYWYQQKSSQAPKLLFHYYDKDFNNEADTPDNFQSRRPNTSFCFLDIRSPGLGDTAMYLCATSRVGTALGEQYFGPGTRLTVT.